This T cell receptor (beta chain) was profiled in a study of shared clonotypes between healthy human individuals (dated by TCRdb to between 2020 and 2021). About the full investigation: A couple of women and three men aged 18 to 49 years were included in the cohort. For each donor, CD4 naive and CD4 memory were each run on three plates, CD8 naive on two plates, and CD8 memory on one plate. Blood TCR repertoires of four to six healthy adults were deeply sequenced to estimate repertoire size and the extent of clonotype sharing between individuals. To increase sequencing depth and limit assay-specific biases, different laboratories used diverse techniques to prepare libraries and sequence TCR repertoires. Per donor, leukapheresis produced somewhere between about 0.8 and 9 billion PBMCs.

TCR CDR3 regions were amplified from genomic DNA by multiplex PCR using the deep immunoSEQ assay. Genomic DNA extracted from each cell subset was distributed evenly over all wells of several immunoSEQ 96-well plates, and each plate served as one replicate. For sorted subsets, about 200 ng genomic DNA, equal to 30,000 to 35,000 T cell genomes, was loaded into each replicate PCR. Purified libraries were quantified with a Qubit 3.0 fluorometer, sized on a Bioanalyzer 2100, and re-quantified with the KAPA Library Quantification kit. Every immunoSEQ 96-well plate was sequenced on a dedicated single-read 150-cycle Illumina NextSeq 550 flow cell. In the authors' own workflow: The immunoSEQ output contained only junctional sequences without quality scores, so filtering could not match that applied to full-length reads. To assign V/J genes and CDR3, sequences were annotated against IMGT germline references using PyIR, a Python wrapper for IgBLAST v1.9. Reads were filtered out if the reads had weak V/J assignments (E-value above 1e-6), no CDR3, stop codons, out-of-frame junctions, or ambiguous translated residues. V3J clonotypes were defined as sequences sharing the same inferred V gene, J gene, and CDR3 amino acid sequence. Percentage overlap between repertoires was computed as shared unique clonotypes divided by the size of the smaller repertoire. RTK rarefaction, the Chao1 estimator, and Recon v2.1 estimates of unobserved clonotypes were used to assess repertoire richness. For all TCRbeta clonotypes obtained by the gDNA method from a few donors, generation probabilities were computed with OLGA. Held by TCRdb, this immuneACCESS table contains in-frame sequences only and omits some clones. Under half of the omission traces to an unresolved V gene where checked; the cause of the rest is unknown. The DNA was the basis for D and trimming; V, J and clone size are from that table. The sample table lists a few million clones, approximately 96% of them with a count of one. The top ten hold roughly 0.13% of the sample.

A note on this clone: Its cognate antigen has yet to be identified. Base qualities are missing; no much larger clone stands one base away.

Overall results and qualifications from the work: Sharing across several donors was observed for approximately 4.6% of naive CD4, about 4% of naive CD8, 2% to 2.5% of memory CD4, and roughly 0.43% of memory CD8 clonotypes. Pairwise subsampling led to the expectation that sequencing depth would affect the degree of clonotype sharing among donors. Even with the large sequencing depth, rarefaction of the sorted-subset datasets indicated that sequencing was incomplete. Higher generation probabilities were observed for clonotypes shared by all four sorted-subset donors than for non-shared clonotypes. Sampling was limited to blood, and TCR repertoires in tissue likely differ from TCR repertoires in blood. Because the study included only a small number of donors, the genetic and exposure-history diversity represented was limited. Estimated clonotype richness was generally larger for naive than for memory subsets.

CDR1 and CDR2, per the germline V gene, are MGHRA and YSYEKL. Taken from cysteine to phenylalanine, the CDR3 has 16 residues. The read is trimmed to its CDR3 DNA, 48 bases read in frame from base 1. Unmatched junction bases come to 8, with V trimmed by 3 bases and J by 4 bases. Donors were healthy HIV-negative adults with no recently reported acute infections or vaccinations. All donors were Caucasian adults living in Nashville, Tennessee, USA. CD4+ T cells were enriched through magnetic negative selection, after which naive cells were positively selected on CD45RA and the remaining negative fraction served as the memory subset. After blood collection by leukapheresis, PBMCs were isolated using Ficoll-Histopaque density gradient centrifugation and then cryopreserved in the vapor phase of liquid nitrogen. Analytical flow cytometry was used to check the purity and quantity of each magnetically sorted T cell population. Genomic DNA was isolated from every sorted fraction and measured by UV absorbance on a Nanodrop 2000c.

Sequenced: naive CD4+ T cells sorted from blood. The cell subset or site label of this sample denotes: CD45RA+ positively selected. This sequence uses TRBV4-1 and TRBJ2-3, and TRBD1 aligns with 9 junction nucleotides. The receptor was isolated from a man aged 18 to 29 in good health. The sequence in DNA is TGCGCCAGCAGCCAGCTCGGGACAGGGCAGGCAGATACGCAGTATTTT. Translated, it reads CASSQLGTGQADTQYF.